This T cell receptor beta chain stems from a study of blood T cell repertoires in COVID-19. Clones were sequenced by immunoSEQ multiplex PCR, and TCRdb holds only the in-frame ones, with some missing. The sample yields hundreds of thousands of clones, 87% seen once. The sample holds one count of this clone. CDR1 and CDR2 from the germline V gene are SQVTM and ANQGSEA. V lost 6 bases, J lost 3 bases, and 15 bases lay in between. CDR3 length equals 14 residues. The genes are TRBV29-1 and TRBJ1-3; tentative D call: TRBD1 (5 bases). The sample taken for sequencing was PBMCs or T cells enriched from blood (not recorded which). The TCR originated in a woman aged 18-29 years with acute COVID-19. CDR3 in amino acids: CSVQRRGGGNTIYF. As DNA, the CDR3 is TGCAGCGTCCAGCGTAGGGGTGGTGGAAACACCATATATTTT.